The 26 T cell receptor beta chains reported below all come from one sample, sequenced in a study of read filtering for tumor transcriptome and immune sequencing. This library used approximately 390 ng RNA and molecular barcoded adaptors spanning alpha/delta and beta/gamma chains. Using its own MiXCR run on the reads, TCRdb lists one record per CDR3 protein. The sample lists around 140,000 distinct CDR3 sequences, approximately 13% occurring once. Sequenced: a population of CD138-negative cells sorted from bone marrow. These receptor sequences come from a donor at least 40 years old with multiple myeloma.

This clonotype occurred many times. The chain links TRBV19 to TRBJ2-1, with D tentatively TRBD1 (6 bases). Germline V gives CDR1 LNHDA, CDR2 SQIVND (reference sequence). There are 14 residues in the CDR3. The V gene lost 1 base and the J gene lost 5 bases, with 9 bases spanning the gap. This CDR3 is CASSIGGQNNEQFF. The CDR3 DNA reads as TGTGCCAGTAGTATAGGGGGACAAAACAATGAGCAGTTCTTC.

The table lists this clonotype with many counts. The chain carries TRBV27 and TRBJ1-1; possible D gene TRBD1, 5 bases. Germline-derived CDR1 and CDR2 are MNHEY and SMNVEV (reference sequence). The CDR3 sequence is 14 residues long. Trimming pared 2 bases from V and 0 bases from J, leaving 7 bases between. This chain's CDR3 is CASSLNRMNTEAFF. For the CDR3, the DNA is TGTGCCAGCAGTTTAAACAGGATGAACACTGAAGCTTTCTTT.

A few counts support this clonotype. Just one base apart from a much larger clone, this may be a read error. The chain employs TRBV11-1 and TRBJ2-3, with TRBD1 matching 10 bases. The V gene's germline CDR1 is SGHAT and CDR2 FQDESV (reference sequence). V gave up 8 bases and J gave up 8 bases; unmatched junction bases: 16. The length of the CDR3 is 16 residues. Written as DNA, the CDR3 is TGTGCCAGCGGCTCGAGGGACAGGGGCGACTCCGGTACGCAGTATTTT. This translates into CASGSRDRGDSGTQYF. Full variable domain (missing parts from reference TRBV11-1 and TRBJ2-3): EAEVAQSPRYKITEKSQAVAFWCDPISGHATLYWYRQILGQGPELLVQFQDESVVDDSQLPKDRFSAERLKGVDSTLKIQPAELGDSAMYLCASGSRDRGDSGTQYFGPGTRLTVL.

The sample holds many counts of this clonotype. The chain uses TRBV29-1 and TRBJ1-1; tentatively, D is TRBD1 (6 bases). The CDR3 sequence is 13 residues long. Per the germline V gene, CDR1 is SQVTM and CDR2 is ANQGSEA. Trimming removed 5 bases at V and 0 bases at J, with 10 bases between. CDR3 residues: CSVSQGLNTEAFF. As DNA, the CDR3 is TGCAGCGTTTCACAGGGATTGAACACTGAAGCTTTCTTT.

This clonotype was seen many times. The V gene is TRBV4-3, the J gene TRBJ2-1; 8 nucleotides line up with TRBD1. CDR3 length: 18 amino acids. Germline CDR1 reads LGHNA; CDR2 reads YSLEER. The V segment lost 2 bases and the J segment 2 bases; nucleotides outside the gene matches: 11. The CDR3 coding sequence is TGCGCCAGCAGCCAATACTATTTTGGACAGGGCACCTACAATGAGCAGTTCTTC. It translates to CASSQYYFGQGTYNEQFF.

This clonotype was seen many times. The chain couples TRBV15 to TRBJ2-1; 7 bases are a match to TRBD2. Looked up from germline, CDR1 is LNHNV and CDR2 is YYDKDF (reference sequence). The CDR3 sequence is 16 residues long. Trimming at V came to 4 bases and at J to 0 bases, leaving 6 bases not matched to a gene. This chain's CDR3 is CATSNRAGSSYNEQFF. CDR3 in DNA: TGTGCCACCAGCAATAGAGCGGGGAGCTCCTACAATGAGCAGTTCTTC.

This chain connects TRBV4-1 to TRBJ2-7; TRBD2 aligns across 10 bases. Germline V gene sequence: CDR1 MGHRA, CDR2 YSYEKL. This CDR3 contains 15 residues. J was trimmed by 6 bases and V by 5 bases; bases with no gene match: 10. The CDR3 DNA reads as TGCGCCAGCAGCGCAATAGGACTAGCGGACCCCGAGCAGTACTTC. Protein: CASSAIGLADPEQYF.

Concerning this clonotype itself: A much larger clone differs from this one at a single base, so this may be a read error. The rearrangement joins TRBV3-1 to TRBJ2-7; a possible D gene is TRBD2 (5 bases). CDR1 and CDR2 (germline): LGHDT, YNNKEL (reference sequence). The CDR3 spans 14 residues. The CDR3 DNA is TGTGTCAGCAGCCACCCGGGGAGCTCCTACGAGCAGTACTTC. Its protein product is CVSSHPGSSYEQYF.

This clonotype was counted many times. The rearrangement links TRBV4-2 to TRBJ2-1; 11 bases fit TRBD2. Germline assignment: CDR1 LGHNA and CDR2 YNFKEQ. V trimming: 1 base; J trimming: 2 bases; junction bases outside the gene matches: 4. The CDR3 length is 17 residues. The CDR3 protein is CASSQVSSGRTYNEQFF. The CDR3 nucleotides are TGTGCCAGCAGCCAAGTCTCTAGCGGGAGGACCTACAATGAGCAGTTCTTC.

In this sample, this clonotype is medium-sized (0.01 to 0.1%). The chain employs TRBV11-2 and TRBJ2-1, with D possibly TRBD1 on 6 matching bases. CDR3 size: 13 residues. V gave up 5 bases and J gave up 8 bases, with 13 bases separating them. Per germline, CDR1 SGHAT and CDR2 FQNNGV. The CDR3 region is CASSATGYDEQFF. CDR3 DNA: TGTGCCAGCAGCGCAACAGGGTACGATGAGCAGTTCTTC.

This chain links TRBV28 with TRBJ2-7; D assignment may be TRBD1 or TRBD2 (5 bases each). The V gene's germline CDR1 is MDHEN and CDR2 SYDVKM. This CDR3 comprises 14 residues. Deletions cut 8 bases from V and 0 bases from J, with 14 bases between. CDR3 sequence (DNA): TGTGCCAGCCTTCGCCCAGGGAGCTCCTACGAGCAGTACTTC. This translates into CASLRPGSSYEQYF. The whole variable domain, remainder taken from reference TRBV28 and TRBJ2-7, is DVKVTQSSRYLVKRTGEKVFLECVQDMDHENMFWYRQDPGLGLRLIYFSYDVKMKEKGDIPEGYSVSREKKERFSLILESASTNQTSMYLCASLRPGSSYEQYFGPGTRLTVT.

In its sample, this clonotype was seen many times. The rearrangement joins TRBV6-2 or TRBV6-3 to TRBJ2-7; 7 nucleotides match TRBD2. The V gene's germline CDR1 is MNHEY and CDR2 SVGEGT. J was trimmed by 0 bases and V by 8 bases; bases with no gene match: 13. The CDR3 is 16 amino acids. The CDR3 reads CASRMAGDYSSYEQYF. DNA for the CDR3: TGTGCCAGCCGCATGGCGGGAGACTATAGCTCCTACGAGCAGTACTTC.

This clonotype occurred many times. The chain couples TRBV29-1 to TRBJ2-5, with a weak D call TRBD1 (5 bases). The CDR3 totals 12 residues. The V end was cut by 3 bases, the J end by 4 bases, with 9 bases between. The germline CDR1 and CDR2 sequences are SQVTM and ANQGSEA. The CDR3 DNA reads TGCAGCGTTGAGGCAGGGTCAGAGACCCAGTACTTC. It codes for CSVEAGSETQYF.

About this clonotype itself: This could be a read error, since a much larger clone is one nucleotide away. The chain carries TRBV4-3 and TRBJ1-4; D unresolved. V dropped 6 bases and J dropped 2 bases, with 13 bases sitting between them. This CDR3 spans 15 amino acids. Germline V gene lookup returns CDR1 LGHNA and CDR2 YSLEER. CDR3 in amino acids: CASSGRHLTNEKLFF. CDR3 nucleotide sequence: TGCGCCAGCAGTGGGAGACACTTGACTAATGAAAAACTGTTTTTT.

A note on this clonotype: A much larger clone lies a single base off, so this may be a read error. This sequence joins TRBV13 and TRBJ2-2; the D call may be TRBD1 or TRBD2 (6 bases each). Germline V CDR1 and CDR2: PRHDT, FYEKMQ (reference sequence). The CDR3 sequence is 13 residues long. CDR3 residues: CASIIGGTGEPFF. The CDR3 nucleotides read TGTGCCAGCATCATAGGGGGGACCGGGGAGCCGTTTTTT. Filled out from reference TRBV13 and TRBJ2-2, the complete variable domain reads AAGVIQSPRHLIKEKRETATLKCYPIPRHDTVYWYQQGPGQDPQFLISFYEKMQSDKGSIPDRFSAQQFSDYHSELNMSSLELGDSALYFCASIIGGTGEPFFGEGSRLTVL.

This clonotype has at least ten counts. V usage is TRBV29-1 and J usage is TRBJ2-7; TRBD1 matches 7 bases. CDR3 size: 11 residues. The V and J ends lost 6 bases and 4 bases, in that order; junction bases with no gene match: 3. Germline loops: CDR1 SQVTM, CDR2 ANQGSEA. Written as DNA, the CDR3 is TGCAGCGTCCAACAGGGGTACGAGCAGTACTTC. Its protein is CSVQQGYEQYF.

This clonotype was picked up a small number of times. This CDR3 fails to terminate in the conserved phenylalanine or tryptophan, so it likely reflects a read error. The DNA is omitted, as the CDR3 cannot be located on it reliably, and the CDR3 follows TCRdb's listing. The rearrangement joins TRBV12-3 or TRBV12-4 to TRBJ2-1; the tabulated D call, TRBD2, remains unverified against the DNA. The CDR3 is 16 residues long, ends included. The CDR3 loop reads CASSSWTSGMSQEQSY.

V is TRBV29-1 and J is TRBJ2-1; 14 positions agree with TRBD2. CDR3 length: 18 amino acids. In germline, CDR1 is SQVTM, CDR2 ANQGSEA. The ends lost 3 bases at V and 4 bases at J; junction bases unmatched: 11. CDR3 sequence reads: CSVDRVGLAGVGYNEQFF. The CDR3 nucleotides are TGCAGCGTTGATAGGGTGGGACTAGCGGGAGTTGGATACAATGAGCAGTTCTTC.

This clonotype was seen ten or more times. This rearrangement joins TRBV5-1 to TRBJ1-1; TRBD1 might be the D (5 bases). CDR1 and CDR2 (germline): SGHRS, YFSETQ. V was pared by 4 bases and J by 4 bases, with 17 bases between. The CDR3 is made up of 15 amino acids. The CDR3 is CASSPLGGRGTEAFF. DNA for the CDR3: TGCGCCAGCAGCCCCCTGGGGGGGAGAGGCACTGAAGCTTTCTTT.

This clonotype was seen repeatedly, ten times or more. In DNA form, the CDR3 reads TGTGCCAGCAGCGTACGGGACGTCCTTCTTGGCGGCTACACCTTC. Translated: CASSVRDVLLGGYTF. This chain uses TRBV9 with TRBJ1-2; TRBD1 is a possible D gene (5 bases). Trimming stripped 1 base from V and 8 bases from J, with 18 bases between. From germline, CDR1 is SGDLS and CDR2 YYNGEE. The CDR3 loop spans 15 amino acids.

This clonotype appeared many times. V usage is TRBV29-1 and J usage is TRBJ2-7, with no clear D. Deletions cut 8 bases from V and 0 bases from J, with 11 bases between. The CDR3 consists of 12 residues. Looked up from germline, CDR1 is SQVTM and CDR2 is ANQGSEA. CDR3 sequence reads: CSIRRSSYEQYF. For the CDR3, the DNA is TGCAGCATTCGACGGTCCTCCTACGAGCAGTACTTC.

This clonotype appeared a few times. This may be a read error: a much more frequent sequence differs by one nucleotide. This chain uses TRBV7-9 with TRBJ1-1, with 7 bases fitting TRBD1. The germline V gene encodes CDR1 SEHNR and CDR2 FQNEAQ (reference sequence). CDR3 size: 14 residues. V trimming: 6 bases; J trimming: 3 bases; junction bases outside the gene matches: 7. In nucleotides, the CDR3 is TGTGCCAGCAGGGGGGGGCAGGGGGACACTGAAGCTTTCTTT. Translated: CASRGGQGDTEAFF. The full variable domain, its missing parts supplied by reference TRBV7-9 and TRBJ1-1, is DTGVSQNPRHKITKRGQNVTFRCDPISEHNRLYWYRQTLGQGPEFLTYFQNEAQLEKSRLLSDRFSAERPKGSFSTLEIQRTEQGDSAMYLCASRGGQGDTEAFFGQGTRLTVV.

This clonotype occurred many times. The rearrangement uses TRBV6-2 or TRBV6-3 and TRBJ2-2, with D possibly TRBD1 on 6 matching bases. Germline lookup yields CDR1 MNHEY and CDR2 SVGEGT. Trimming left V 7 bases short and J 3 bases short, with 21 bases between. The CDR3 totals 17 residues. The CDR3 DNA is TGTGCCAGCACCCCCCGCGTACCGGGACACGACACCGGGGAGCTGTTTTTT. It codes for CASTPRVPGHDTGELFF.

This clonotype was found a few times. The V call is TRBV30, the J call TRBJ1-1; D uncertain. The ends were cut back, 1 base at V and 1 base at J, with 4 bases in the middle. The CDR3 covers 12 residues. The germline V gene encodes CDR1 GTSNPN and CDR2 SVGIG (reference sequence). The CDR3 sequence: CAWSGGNTEAFF. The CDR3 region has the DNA TGTGCCTGGAGTGGAGGGAACACTGAAGCTTTCTTT. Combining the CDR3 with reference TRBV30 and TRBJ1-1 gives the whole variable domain SQTIHQWPATLVQPVGSPLSLECTVEGTSNPNLYWYRQAAGRGLQLLFYSVGIGQISSEVPQNLSASRPQDRQFILSSKKLLLSDSGFYLCAWSGGNTEAFFGQGTRLTVV.

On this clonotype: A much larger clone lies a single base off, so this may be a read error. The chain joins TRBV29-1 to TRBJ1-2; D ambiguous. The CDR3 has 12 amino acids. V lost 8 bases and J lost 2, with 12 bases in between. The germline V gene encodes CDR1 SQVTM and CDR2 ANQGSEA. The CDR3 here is CSIGGSNYGYTF. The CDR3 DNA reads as TGCAGCATTGGCGGTAGCAACTATGGCTACACCTTC.

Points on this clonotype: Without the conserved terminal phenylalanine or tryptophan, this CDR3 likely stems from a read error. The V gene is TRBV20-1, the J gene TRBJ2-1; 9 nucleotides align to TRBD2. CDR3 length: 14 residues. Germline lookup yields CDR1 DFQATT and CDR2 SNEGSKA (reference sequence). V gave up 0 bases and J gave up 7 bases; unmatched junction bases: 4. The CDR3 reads CSARDLLAGNEQFS. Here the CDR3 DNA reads TGCAGTGCTAGAGATCTTCTAGCGGGAAATGAGCAGTTCTCC.